Sequencing of this T cell receptor (beta chain) was carried out in a study of PD-1 blockade in classical Hodgkin lymphoma. Every patient experienced relapse after autologous stem cell transplantation, and brentuximab vedotin exposure varied. By magnetic negative selection, CD4+ T cells were purified from thawed PBMCs. With regard to this clone: Its specificity is not known.

The protocol was immunoSEQ multiplex PCR, while the TCRdb copy is restricted to in-frame clones and leaves out a portion. The table has roughly 8,100 clones, 75% to 90% seen once. Trimming left V 3 bases short and J 7 bases short, with 19 bases between. The CDR3 contains 16 residues. CDR1 is MGHRA and CDR2 is YSYEKL in the germline V gene. Findings of the study overall: Diversity in CD4+ TCRs, unlike that measured in CD8+ TCRs, had risen significantly by C4D1. Individuals initiating nivolumab under 1 year after ASCT were excluded. Reports described newly diagnosed patients as having lower baseline TCR diversity than healthy donors. The baseline diversity of complete responders showed similarity to that of newly diagnosed patients.

The TCR originated in a human donor with classical Hodgkin lymphoma. Sequencing used CD4+ T cells from blood, obtained at baseline. The chain has TRBV4-1 and TRBJ1-5; D is ambiguous. CDR3 sequence (DNA): TGCGCCAGCAGCCAGGTCCGTGGCCAAGGGAGCCAGCCCCAGCATTTT. Amino acids: CASSQVRGQGSQPQHF.